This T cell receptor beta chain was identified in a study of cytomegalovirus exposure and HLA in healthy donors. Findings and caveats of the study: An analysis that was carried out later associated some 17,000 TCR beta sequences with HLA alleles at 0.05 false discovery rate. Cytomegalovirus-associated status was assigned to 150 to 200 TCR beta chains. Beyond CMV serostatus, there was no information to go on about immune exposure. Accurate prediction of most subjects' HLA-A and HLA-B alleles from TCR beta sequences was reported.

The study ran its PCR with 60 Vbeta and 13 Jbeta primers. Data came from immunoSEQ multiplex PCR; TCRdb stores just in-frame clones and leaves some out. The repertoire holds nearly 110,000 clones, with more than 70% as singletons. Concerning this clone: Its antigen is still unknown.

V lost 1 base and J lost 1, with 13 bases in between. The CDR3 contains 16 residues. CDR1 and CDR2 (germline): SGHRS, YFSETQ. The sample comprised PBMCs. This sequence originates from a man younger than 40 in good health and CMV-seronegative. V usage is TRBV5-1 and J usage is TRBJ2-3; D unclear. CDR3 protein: CASSLTQSRGTDTQYF. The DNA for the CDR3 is TGCGCCAGCAGCTTGACCCAGAGCCGGGGCACAGATACGCAGTATTTT.